These 18 T cell receptor beta chains share one sample of origin, sequenced in a study of blood T cell repertoires in COVID-19. Assay: immunoSEQ multiplex PCR; the TCRdb copy retains only in-frame clones and omits some. Here the sample spans about 120,000 clones, around three quarters being singletons. The sequencing input was peripheral blood. The receptors here all came from a man aged 55 to 70 with active or convalescent COVID-19.

This chain uses TRBV11-2 with TRBJ2-1, with 7 positions matching TRBD2. CDR3 length: 15 amino acids. After removal of 1 base from V and 7 bases from J, the junction contained 7 bases not matched to a gene. Germline V CDR1 and CDR2: SGHAT, FQNNGV. The CDR3 protein is CASSLGGRVLNEQFF. For the CDR3, the DNA is TGTGCCAGCAGCTTAGGGGGGAGGGTTCTGAATGAGCAGTTCTTC.

In DNA, the CDR3 is TGTGCCATCAGTGAACCAGGGGAAACAGATACGCAGTATTTT. Its protein product is CAISEPGETDTQYF. The chain uses TRBV10-3 and TRBJ2-3; tentatively, D is TRBD1 (6 bases). The CDR3 contains 14 residues. Germline V gene lookup returns CDR1 ENHRY and CDR2 SYGVKD. V gave up 3 bases and J gave up 3 bases, with 10 bases separating them.

The sample holds one count of this clone. The chain has TRBV7-6 and TRBJ2-5, with 13 bases aligning to TRBD2. CDR3 size: 19 residues. Germline loops: CDR1 SGHVS, CDR2 FNYEAQ. The ends lost 5 bases at V and 4 bases at J; junction bases unmatched: 16. CDR3: CASSEILRVGLAGAETQYF. The CDR3 DNA is TGTGCCAGCAGCGAAATACTACGCGTCGGACTAGCGGGAGCAGAGACCCAGTACTTC. Supplemented by reference TRBV7-6 and TRBJ2-5, the full variable domain reads GAGVSQSPRYKVTKRGQDVALRCDPISGHVSLYWYRQALGQGPEFLTYFNYEAQQDKSGLPNDRFSAERPEGSISTLTIQRTEQRDSAMYRCASSEILRVGLAGAETQYFGPGTRLLVL.

The V call is TRBV18, the J call TRBJ1-2; possible D gene TRBD1, 5 bases. Trimming removed 6 bases from V and 4 bases from J, with 18 bases in between. In germline, CDR1 is KGHSH, CDR2 LQKENI. The CDR3 totals 15 residues. The CDR3 DNA sequence: TGTGCCAGCTCCCCAAATGGGGCGAAGGGCTATGGCTACACCTTC. It is translated as CASSPNGAKGYGYTF.

This chain links TRBV7-3 with TRBJ2-1; 8 bases match TRBD2. In germline, CDR1 is SGHTA, CDR2 FQGTGA. The CDR3 is 15 residues long. Losses at the gene ends were 2 bases for V and 5 bases for J; bases not matched to a gene: 5. The CDR3 sequence is CASSLWGTRDNEQFF. In DNA, the CDR3 is TGTGCCAGCAGCTTATGGGGGACTAGGGACAATGAGCAGTTCTTC.

The chain joins TRBV5-4 to TRBJ2-3, with 8 positions matching TRBD2. Germline CDR1 SGHNT, CDR2 YYREEE (reference sequence). With 4 bases clipped from V and 0 bases from J, the junction kept 10 bases outside the gene matches. CDR3 length: 17 amino acids. The CDR3 sequence: CASSLPLRGGSTDTQYF. The CDR3 DNA reads TGTGCCAGCAGCCTACCCCTACGGGGGGGGAGCACAGATACGCAGTATTTT.

The J gene is TRBJ1-5, the V gene TRBV9; TRBD1 aligns across 7 bases. The CDR3 totals 15 residues. Germline V CDR1 and CDR2: SGDLS, YYNGEE. V lost 0 bases and J lost 2; bases outside the gene matches: 2. The CDR3 DNA sequence: TGTGCCAGCAGCGTAGACGGGACAGGCAATCAGCCCCAGCATTTT. Residues: CASSVDGTGNQPQHF.

This chain joins TRBV30 and TRBJ1-6, with D possibly being TRBD1 (5 bases). This CDR3 has 16 amino acids. Germline assignment: CDR1 GTSNPN and CDR2 SVGIG (reference sequence). The V and J ends lost 2 bases and 1 base respectively, with 12 bases between them. The CDR3 sequence is CAWSRPGESYNSPLHF. CDR3 DNA: TGTGCCTGGAGTCGTCCGGGGGAATCCTATAATTCACCCCTCCACTTT.

The chain recombines TRBV12-3 or TRBV12-4 with TRBJ1-2, with a possible D match to TRBD1 (6 bases). The length of the CDR3 is 13 residues. Trimming pared 5 bases from V and 4 bases from J, leaving 11 bases between. Here the CDR3 DNA reads TGTGCCAGCAGTCGACAGGTAGCCTATGGCTACACCTTC. Encoded protein: CASSRQVAYGYTF.

The CDR3 is CASSGDRGEAFF. DNA of the CDR3: TGTGCCAGCAGTGGCGACAGGGGAGAGGCTTTCTTT. This chain uses TRBV25-1 with TRBJ1-1, with 8 bases aligning to TRBD1. The CDR3 has 12 residues. The V and J ends lost 4 bases and 11 bases, in that order; junction bases with no gene match: 6. CDR1 and CDR2 (germline): MGHDK, SYGVNS.

This clone was recorded only once. The chain uses TRBV24-1 and TRBJ2-1, with a tentative D call TRBD1 (5 bases). The CDR3 is 16 residues long. The V end lost 1 base, the J end lost 9 bases, and 18 bases lay between the germline ends. The germline V gene encodes CDR1 KGHDR and CDR2 SFDVKD. Here the CDR3 DNA reads TGTGCCACCAGTGATTTCCGGCAGGGATCCGCCCTTGAGCAGTTCTTC. This gives the protein CATSDFRQGSALEQFF.

This clone was seen only a few times. V usage is TRBV28 and J usage is TRBJ1-5; D gene unclear. Per germline, CDR1 MDHEN and CDR2 SYDVKM. The CDR3 length is 14 residues. Trimming left V 7 bases short and J 7 bases short, with 17 bases between. The CDR3 sequence: CASKSHAARQPQHF. CDR3 DNA: TGTGCCAGCAAATCGCATGCAGCGCGGCAGCCCCAGCATTTT. The whole variable domain, remainder taken from reference TRBV28 and TRBJ1-5, is DVKVTQSSRYLVKRTGEKVFLECVQDMDHENMFWYRQDPGLGLRLIYFSYDVKMKEKGDIPEGYSVSREKKERFSLILESASTNQTSMYLCASKSHAARQPQHFGDGTRLSIL.

The J gene is TRBJ2-5, the V gene TRBV4-1; D gene uncertain. V was trimmed by 1 base and J by 1 base, leaving 13 bases between them. CDR3 size: 16 residues. Looked up from germline, CDR1 is MGHRA and CDR2 is YSYEKL. CDR3 amino acids: CASSQGTGATQETQYF. The CDR3 region has the DNA TGCGCCAGCAGCCAAGGCACCGGAGCTACCCAAGAGACCCAGTACTTC.

The chain uses TRBV15 and TRBJ2-2; D gene unclear. Trimming shortened V by 0 bases and J by 1 base, and 3 bases separated the two germline ends. The CDR3 loop spans 14 amino acids. Germline V gene sequence: CDR1 LNHNV, CDR2 YYDKDF (reference sequence). The chain's CDR3 is CATSRDQNTGELFF. CDR3 sequence (DNA): TGTGCCACCAGCAGAGACCAGAACACCGGGGAGCTGTTTTTT.

The genes are TRBV29-1 and TRBJ1-3, with 8 bases that match TRBD1. This CDR3 is 15 amino acids long. CDR1 SQVTM and CDR2 ANQGSEA come from the germline V gene. The trim removed 2 bases at V and 2 bases at J, leaving 5 bases unmatched. The CDR3, as DNA: TGCAGCGTTGAATCCCGACAGGGGACTGGAAACACCATATATTTT. Translated: CSVESRQGTGNTIYF.

V gene TRBV9 combines with J gene TRBJ1-5; a weak D match, TRBD1 (6 bases). Germline V CDR1 and CDR2: SGDLS, YYNGEE. V shed 2 bases and J shed 6 bases, with 15 bases lying between them. The CDR3 runs to 15 residues. CDR3 amino acids: CASSVGPGGSQPQHF. DNA for the CDR3: TGTGCCAGCAGCGTCGGCCCGGGGGGCAGTCAGCCCCAGCATTTT.

About this clone itself: Germline and junction disagree at one end, which may indicate a read error. This chain joins TRBV6-2 or TRBV6-3 and TRBJ2-1; D is uncertain. Germline V lookup: CDR1 MNHEY, CDR2 SVGEGT. This CDR3 contains 13 residues. This chain's CDR3 is CASSYSEWNEQFF. In nucleotides, the CDR3 is TGTGCCAGCAGCTACTCCGAGTGGAATGAGCAGTTCTTC.

The rearrangement joins TRBV19 to TRBJ2-1; TRBD2 is a possible D gene (6 bases). V was pared by 3 bases and J by 8 bases, with 20 bases between. This CDR3 spans 16 amino acids. The germline V gene encodes CDR1 LNHDA and CDR2 SQIVND (reference sequence). In nucleotides, the CDR3 is TGTGCCAGTAGTATGGTACCCGGGAGCAGTTGGGATGAGCAGTTCTTC. Encoded protein: CASSMVPGSSWDEQFF.